Listed here are 18 T cell receptor beta chains from one sample, sequenced in a study of CD8 T cells in Susac syndrome. A quantity of roughly 0.5 to 1 ug RNA underwent reverse transcription using random hexamers. TCRdb fed the immunoSEQ multiplex PCR reads into MiXCR, producing one record per CDR3 protein. The data contain approximately 160,000 distinct CDR3 sequences, 90% to 97% of them seen just once; the ten biggest clones take up around 0.12%. Material: CD4+ T cells from PBMCs. These receptors were taken from a human donor with Susac syndrome.

This clonotype showed up just once. V is TRBV9 and J is TRBJ2-7; TRBD2 is a possible D gene (5 bases). Trimming shortened V by 6 bases and J by 5 bases, and 21 bases separated the two germline ends. Germline V CDR1 and CDR2: SGDLS, YYNGEE. CDR3 length: 15 amino acids. The CDR3 DNA sequence: TGTGCCAGCACTACCGGGCCCCATGCGGAGGACGAGCAGTACTTC. Translated: CASTTGPHAEDEQYF.

The chain uses TRBV18 and TRBJ1-2; D gene unclear. This CDR3 has 14 residues. V was clipped by 3 bases and J by 6 bases, with 14 bases between them. The germline gives CDR1 KGHSH, CDR2 LQKENI. The CDR3 DNA reads TGTGCCAGCTCACCGGGCCCGGGGAACCATGGCTACACCTTC. This encodes CASSPGPGNHGYTF. Filled out from reference TRBV18 and TRBJ1-2, the complete variable domain reads NAGVMQNPRHLVRRRGQEARLRCSPMKGHSHVYWYRQLPEEGLKFMVYLQKENIIDESGMPKERFSAEFPKEGPSILRIQQVVRGDSAAYFCASSPGPGNHGYTFGSGTRLTVV.

The rearrangement uses TRBV9 and TRBJ2-3; TRBD2 agrees at 10 bases. Losses at the gene ends were 0 bases for V and 2 bases for J; bases not matched to a gene: 6. The V gene's germline CDR1 is SGDLS and CDR2 YYNGEE. The CDR3 has 17 amino acids. The CDR3 region has the DNA TGTGCCAGCAGCGTAGGGGCTAGCGGGGGACCCACAGATACGCAGTATTTT. It translates to CASSVGASGGPTDTQYF.

The chain combines TRBV5-6 with TRBJ2-7; TRBD2 aligns across 7 bases. The V segment lost 4 bases and the J segment 2 bases; nucleotides outside the gene matches: 12. In germline, CDR1 is SGHDT, CDR2 YYEEEE. The CDR3 spans 16 residues. Here the CDR3 reads CASSIAGLAAPYEQYV. CDR3 coding DNA: TGTGCCAGCAGCATTGCGGGGCTAGCGGCACCCTACGAGCAGTACGTC.

V is TRBV4-3 and J is TRBJ2-1; 7 nucleotides align to TRBD2. Trimming at V came to 0 bases and at J to 6 bases, leaving 8 bases not matched to a gene. CDR3 length: 16 residues. CDR1 is LGHNA, CDR2 YSLEER, per germline. CDR3 residues: CASSQDSSSGLNEQFF. The CDR3 nucleotides read TGCGCCAGCAGCCAAGACTCGTCTAGCGGACTCAATGAGCAGTTCTTC.

The chain joins TRBV12-3 or TRBV12-4 to TRBJ1-5; the D is unclear. The CDR3 covers 15 residues. Trimming stripped 7 bases from V and 7 bases from J, with 20 bases between. The CDR3 DNA follows: TGTGCCAGCACCTCACGGGGAGGGCACAACCAGCCCCAGCATTTT. Translating gives CASTSRGGHNQPQHF.

In this sample, this clonotype turned up once. V is TRBV4-1 and J is TRBJ2-3; 10 bases are a match to TRBD2. The CDR3 length is 14 residues. Germline trimming cut 2 bases from V and 6 bases from J; bases unmatched to any gene: 2. Per the germline V gene, CDR1 is MGHRA and CDR2 is YSYEKL. The CDR3 is CASSQLAGVDTQYF. In DNA form, the CDR3 reads TGCGCCAGCAGCCAACTAGCGGGGGTGGATACGCAGTATTTT.

The chain employs TRBV20-1 and TRBJ2-3, with D perhaps TRBD1 (5 bases). Trimming left V 5 bases short and J 3 bases short, with 9 bases between. The CDR3 runs to 12 residues. From germline, CDR1 is DFQATT and CDR2 SNEGSKA (reference sequence). Here the CDR3 reads CSAQKGTDTQYF. The CDR3 DNA follows: TGCAGTGCTCAAAAGGGGACAGATACGCAGTATTTT.

V and J are TRBV2 and TRBJ2-3; D unclear. The ends were cut back, 6 bases at V and 4 bases at J, with 17 bases in the middle. There are 15 residues in the CDR3. In germline, CDR1 is SNHLY, CDR2 FYNNEI. CDR3: CASSADIVMADTQYF. The DNA for the CDR3 is TGTGCCAGCAGCGCTGATATAGTTATGGCAGATACGCAGTATTTT.

The rearrangement links TRBV4-3 to TRBJ2-3; TRBD2 is a possible D gene (6 bases). Trimming left V 4 bases short and J 1 base short, with 18 bases between. This CDR3 has 17 amino acids. Per germline, CDR1 LGHNA and CDR2 YSLEER. The CDR3 DNA reads as TGCGCCAGCAGCCTCTCAGGAGCTGGCGGGGGCACAGATACGCAGTATTTT. This sequence encodes CASSLSGAGGGTDTQYF.

The chain has TRBV29-1 and TRBJ2-2, with D uncertain. V lost 5 bases and J lost 6, with 16 bases in between. This CDR3 contains 14 residues. CDR1 and CDR2 (germline): SQVTM, ANQGSEA. CDR3 nucleotides: TGCAGCGTTCTTGGAGTCCCCCAGGCCGGGGAGCTGTTTTTT. The encoded protein is CSVLGVPQAGELFF.

This chain connects TRBV15 to TRBJ1-4; D remains ambiguous. Between the trimmed V and J ends, which lost 0 bases and 13 bases, there was a span of 9 bases. The germline V gene encodes CDR1 LNHNV and CDR2 YYDKDF (reference sequence). The CDR3 extends over 12 amino acids. The CDR3 nucleotides are TGTGCCACCAGCAGAGAGGCAGGACGACTGTTTTTT. It codes for CATSREAGRLFF.

The rearrangement links TRBV4-3 to TRBJ2-7, with 7 nucleotides matching TRBD1. This CDR3 region has 15 residues. Germline V CDR1 and CDR2: LGHNA, YSLEER. Losses at the gene ends were 3 bases for V and 3 bases for J; bases not matched to a gene: 8. The CDR3 protein is CASSHRRDSNYEQYF. The CDR3 coding sequence is TGCGCCAGCAGCCATCGCCGGGACAGCAACTACGAGCAGTACTTC.

The CDR3 loop is CASSFGRGRTGELFF. In DNA, the CDR3 is TGTGCCAGCAGTTTCGGCAGGGGGCGGACCGGGGAGCTGTTTTTT. The V call is TRBV28, the J call TRBJ2-2; 8 bases agree with TRBD1. From germline, CDR1 is MDHEN and CDR2 SYDVKM. This CDR3 spans 15 amino acids. Trimming took 3 bases from V and 5 from J; bases not matched to a gene: 5. The variable domain in full, with the rest retrieved from reference TRBV28 and TRBJ2-2, is DVKVTQSSRYLVKRTGEKVFLECVQDMDHENMFWYRQDPGLGLRLIYFSYDVKMKEKGDIPEGYSVSREKKERFSLILESASTNQTSMYLCASSFGRGRTGELFFGEGSRLTVL.

The count of this clonotype is one. This chain links TRBV6-2 or TRBV6-3 with TRBJ1-2; TRBD1 is a possible D gene (6 bases). CDR3 length equals 12 residues. Germline V gene sequence: CDR1 MNHEY, CDR2 SVGEGT. V was cut by 8 bases and J by 7 bases, with 14 bases left in between. CDR3 nucleotides: TGTGCCAGCCGAACAGGGATCCTTGGCTACACCTTC. Protein product: CASRTGILGYTF.

V is TRBV30 and J is TRBJ2-5; the match to TRBD1 covers 7 bases. V gave up 2 bases and J gave up 6 bases; unmatched junction bases: 6. This CDR3 has 13 amino acids. CDR1 and CDR2 (germline): GTSNPN, SVGIG (reference sequence). DNA for the CDR3: TGTGCCTGGAGTCCGGGACAGTTAAAGACCCAGTACTTC. Its translation: CAWSPGQLKTQYF.

This chain links TRBV7-6 with TRBJ2-5; 7 bases map to TRBD1. The germline V gene has CDR1 SGHVS and CDR2 FNYEAQ. The length of the CDR3 is 15 residues. Trimming removed 5 bases from V and 4 bases from J; junction bases left unmatched: 10. The CDR3 DNA reads as TGTGCCAGCAGCCCGCGGACAGGATCGGGAGAGACCCAGTACTTC. This translates into CASSPRTGSGETQYF.

The genes are TRBV20-1 and TRBJ2-7, with 8 bases that match TRBD1. Trimming took 3 bases from V and 0 from J; bases not matched to a gene: 7. This CDR3 is built from 15 residues. CDR1 and CDR2 from the germline V gene are DFQATT and SNEGSKA (reference sequence). CDR3 sequence: CSARDGTGGSYEQYV. The CDR3 DNA sequence: TGCAGTGCTAGGGACGGGACAGGCGGCTCCTACGAGCAGTACGTC.